This T cell receptor (beta chain) was obtained from a study of identical twins. Using its own MiXCR run on the 5' RACE reads, TCRdb lists one record per CDR3 protein. The repertoire holds 500,000 to 600,000 distinct CDR3 sequences, 20% to 25% seen once, with about 0.91% in the top ten. V lost 0 bases and J lost 8; bases outside the gene matches: 6. Germline-derived CDR1 and CDR2 are SGHNT and YYREEE (reference sequence). The CDR3 has 15 residues. This clonotype was picked up a small number of times. The data were also submitted as part of a second study, on T cells expressing NK-cell markers.

Sequences were obtained from CD4+ T cells sorted from blood. The V and J genes are TRBV5-4 and TRBJ2-1, with 9 bases that match TRBD2. This TCR was recovered from a woman aged 18-29 years in good health. In DNA form, the CDR3 reads TGTGCCAGCAGCTTGGTTCAGCGGGGGGCCCATGAGCAGTTCTTC. Amino acid sequence: CASSLVQRGAHEQFF.